This T cell receptor beta chain came from a study of neurological immune-mediated disorders. General study points: No sharing of CDR3 amino acid sequences was observed among expanded clones across subjects, suggesting private repertoires in all groups. Expansion of TCR clones was greatest in HTLV-1-associated myelopathy and smallest in multiple sclerosis, where it fell below that of healthy controls.

This clonotype was seen at least ten times. What it binds is not known. From 15-18 subjects, each sequencing run yielded over 180 million TCR-beta sequences. TCRdb recomputed calls from the 5' RACE reads with MiXCR, one row per CDR3 protein. The table shows around 25,000 distinct CDR3 sequences, with around 21% occurring only once. 2 million PBMCs stored at -80 C were the source of the unsorted libraries. This CDR3 contains 16 residues. In germline, CDR1 is SGHDT, CDR2 YYEEEE. Deletions cut 4 bases from V and 0 bases from J, with 17 bases between. The material sequenced was PBMCs. The V gene is TRBV5-6, the J gene TRBJ2-7; D might be TRBD2 (6 bases). This TCR was recovered from a woman aged 60 to 75 in good health. DNA of the CDR3: TGTGCCAGCAGCCCCCGAGTCGCGGGGAGCTCCTACGAGCAGTACTTC. This translates into CASSPRVAGSSYEQYF.